This T cell receptor (beta chain) was captured in a study of T cell clonality in common variable immunodeficiency. This clone was seen many times. What it recognizes is unknown. The read terminates 3 residues ahead of where the CDR3 ends, so the germline J gene completes it. CVID and control samples used equivalent genomic DNA input. The method was immunoSEQ multiplex PCR; TCRdb's version includes in-frame clones alone and lacks a portion of them. Recorded here are about 37,000 clones, none singletons. Study outcomes and limitations: Common variable immunodeficiency TCR beta sequences reportedly had fewer deletions and N-nucleotide insertions. T cell subpopulation sequencing would be needed to explain CVID clonality. Shared TCRbeta clones were fewer between CVID subjects than controls.

Per the germline V gene, CDR1 is KGHSH and CDR2 is LQKENI. The CDR3 loop spans 14 amino acids. Trimming shortened V by 1 base and J by 2 bases, and 3 bases separated the two germline ends. The specimen sequenced was peripheral blood mononuclear cells. This TCR derives from a person aged 18 to 70 in good health. V usage is TRBV18 and J usage is TRBJ2-6; D not resolved. The part of the CDR3 DNA that was read is TGTGCCAGCTCACCACAGGCTGGGGCCAACGTC. It translates to CASSPQAGANV. The CDR3 in its entirety is CASSPQAGANVLTF.